The 24 T cell receptor beta chains below come from one sample, sequenced in a study of graft-versus-host responses after intestinal transplantation. These receptors have no identified antigens. TCRdb's copy holds only in-frame clones and misses some; the assay was immunoSEQ multiplex PCR. The sample consists of approximately 25,000 clones, roughly four fifths of them appearing once. The sample here was unstimulated CD8+ T cells sorted from spleen or lymph node cells, taken before transplant. Receptor source: a human donor who was the organ donor for an intestinal transplant.

J is TRBJ1-2 and V is TRBV19, with no clear D. CDR3 size: 12 residues. Germline V gene data show CDR1 as LNHDA and CDR2 as SQIVND (reference sequence). Trimming removed 5 bases at V and 4 bases at J, with 8 bases between. Here the CDR3 reads CASSPTFYGYTF. CDR3 DNA: TGTGCCAGTAGTCCAACATTCTATGGCTACACCTTC.

In this sample, this clone turned up a few times. The chain combines TRBV6-1 with TRBJ2-1; 7 nucleotides agree with TRBD2. Germline values: CDR1 MNHNS, CDR2 SASEGT. J gave up 8 bases and V 1 base, and 2 bases lay outside the gene matches. The CDR3 extends over 13 amino acids. The CDR3 sequence is CASSEEGRDEQFF. DNA of the CDR3: TGTGCCAGCAGTGAAGAGGGGAGGGATGAGCAGTTCTTC.

With respect to this clone: The sample contains more than one DNA sequence encoding this CDR3. The chain joins TRBV19 to TRBJ1-1; D might be TRBD1 (5 bases). The CDR3 has 13 residues. The V gene lost 3 bases and the J gene lost 1 base, with 6 bases spanning the gap. CDR1 and CDR2 (germline): LNHDA, SQIVND (reference sequence). The CDR3, as DNA: TGTGCCAGTAGTATCGGGGGGAACACTGAAGCTTTCTTT. The encoded protein is CASSIGGNTEAFF.

The genes are TRBV9 and TRBJ2-2; perhaps TRBD2 as D (5 bases). The CDR3 sequence is 15 residues long. Germline CDR1 is SGDLS and CDR2 is YYNGEE. V dropped 4 bases and J dropped 4 bases, with 14 bases sitting between them. The CDR3 loop is CASSIPSGSTGELFF. CDR3 coding DNA: TGTGCCAGCAGCATCCCATCGGGGAGCACCGGGGAGCTGTTTTTT.

The chain combines TRBV5-1 with TRBJ2-3, with D uncertain. This CDR3 contains 16 residues. Germline V lookup: CDR1 SGHRS, CDR2 YFSETQ. Trimming removed 6 bases from V and 0 bases from J, with 17 bases in between. CDR3 DNA: TGCGCCAGCACCGCAGCCGAGCGTATTAGCACAGATACGCAGTATTTT. Translation: CASTAAERISTDTQYF.

This CDR3 is CASSLLGQEETQYF. The CDR3 DNA follows: TGTGCCAGCAGCTTATTGGGCCAGGAAGAGACCCAGTACTTC. V and J are TRBV7-6 and TRBJ2-5; unclear D gene. Germline CDR1 is SGHVS and CDR2 is FNYEAQ. The CDR3 contains 14 residues. The ends were cut back, 2 bases at V and 3 bases at J, with 10 bases in the middle.

The chain is built from TRBV7-8 and TRBJ2-2, with 8 bases lining up with TRBD2. V lost 3 bases, J lost 9 bases, and 12 bases stayed unmatched. There are 16 residues in the CDR3. Germline V gene sequence: CDR1 SGHVS, CDR2 FQNEAQ. This CDR3 is CASSFWTSPRDRELFF. The CDR3 bases are TGTGCCAGCAGCTTCTGGACTAGCCCCCGGGATCGGGAGCTGTTTTTT. Full variable domain (outside the CDR3, taken from reference TRBV7-8 and TRBJ2-2): GAGVSQSPRYKVAKRGQDVALRCDPISGHVSLFWYQQALGQGPEFLTYFQNEAQLDKSGLPSDRFFAERPEGSVSTLKIQRTQQEDSAVYLCASSFWTSPRDRELFFGEGSRLTVL.

The rearrangement links TRBV6-6 to TRBJ2-7, with 8 positions matching TRBD1. Germline V gene data show CDR1 as MNHNY and CDR2 as SVGAGI (reference sequence). Losses at the gene ends were 6 bases for V and 3 bases for J; bases not matched to a gene: 10. CDR3 size: 15 residues. CDR3 loop: CASSLTGDVGYEQYF. CDR3 nucleotide sequence: TGTGCCAGCAGCCTGACAGGGGACGTCGGCTACGAGCAGTACTTC.

CDR3 sequence: CASSQGTGEHAEAFF. In DNA, the CDR3 is TGCGCCAGCAGCCAAGGAACAGGGGAGCATGCTGAAGCTTTCTTT. The chain recombines TRBV4-1 with TRBJ1-1; TRBD1 matches 7 bases. V lost 1 base to trimming and J lost 6 bases; unmatched junction nucleotides: 8. This CDR3 has 15 amino acids. Germline-derived CDR1 and CDR2 are MGHRA and YSYEKL.

The chain recombines TRBV9 with TRBJ2-7; TRBD2 aligns across 8 bases. Germline V CDR1 and CDR2: SGDLS, YYNGEE. Trimming at V came to 2 bases and at J to 2 bases, leaving 3 bases not matched to a gene. CDR3 length: 14 residues. The CDR3 protein is CASSVSGEAYEQYF. CDR3 sequence (DNA): TGTGCCAGCAGCGTTAGCGGGGAAGCCTACGAGCAGTACTTC. The full variable domain, with the rest looked up from reference TRBV9 and TRBJ2-7, is DSGVTQTPKHLITATGQRVTLRCSPRSGDLSVYWYQQSLDQGLQFLIQYYNGEERAKGNILERFSAQQFPDLHSELNLSSLELGDSALYFCASSVSGEAYEQYFGPGTRLTVT.

This chain joins TRBV13 and TRBJ2-3; D is perhaps TRBD2 (5 bases). The CDR3 consists of 17 residues. V lost 0 bases, J lost 3 bases, and 16 bases lay in between. The germline gives CDR1 PRHDT, CDR2 FYEKMQ (reference sequence). CDR3 bases: TGTGCCAGCAGCTTAGGCCACCGGGAAGAGGAGACAGATACGCAGTATTTT. The encoded protein is CASSLGHREEETDTQYF.

The rearrangement uses TRBV7-9 and TRBJ2-1, with 11 positions matching TRBD2. With V trimmed by 5 bases and J by 2 bases, 5 bases remained unmatched. Germline CDR1 SEHNR, CDR2 FQNEAQ (reference sequence). The CDR3 length is 16 residues. In DNA, the CDR3 is TGTGCCAGCAGCCACCAGACTAGCGGGACCTACAATGAGCAGTTCTTC. Protein product: CASSHQTSGTYNEQFF.

The chain employs TRBV7-2 and TRBJ2-4, with TRBD2 identical over 16 bases. The length of the CDR3 is 18 residues. Germline CDR1 and CDR2: SGHTA and FQGNSA. V shed 5 bases, J shed 3 bases, and the junction held 7 bases outside the gene matches. The CDR3, as DNA: TGTGCCAGCAGCCCCGGGACTAGCGGGGGGGTATACAAAAACATTCAGTACTTC. Protein product: CASSPGTSGGVYKNIQYF. The complete variable domain, with remaining parts taken from reference TRBV7-2 and TRBJ2-4, reads GAGVSQSPSNKVTEKGKDVELRCDPISGHTALYWYRQSLGQGLEFLIYFQGNSAPDKSGLPSDRFSAERTGGSVSTLTIQRTQQEDSAVYLCASSPGTSGGVYKNIQYFGAGTRLSVL.

The chain recombines TRBV28 with TRBJ2-3, with TRBD1 identical over 11 bases. V was clipped by 2 bases and J by 4 bases; unmatched bases: 5. In germline, CDR1 is MDHEN, CDR2 SYDVKM. This CDR3 has 16 residues. CDR3 sequence reads: CASSLTGTGGSDTQYF. CDR3 sequence (DNA): TGTGCCAGCAGTTTAACTGGGACAGGGGGGTCAGATACGCAGTATTTT.

The chain couples TRBV4-1 to TRBJ2-5; either TRBD1 or TRBD2 may fit D (5 bases each). With 0 bases removed from V and 4 bases from J, the gap between germline ends came to 9 bases. The germline V gene has CDR1 MGHRA and CDR2 YSYEKL. This CDR3 is 14 amino acids long. The CDR3 reads CASSQEGRRETQYF. The CDR3 DNA is TGCGCCAGCAGCCAAGAGGGACGGCGAGAGACCCAGTACTTC.

J is TRBJ1-5 and V is TRBV2; 9 positions agree with TRBD1. This CDR3 contains 13 residues. Germline V gives CDR1 SNHLY, CDR2 FYNNEI. Germline trimming cut 11 bases from V and 4 bases from J; bases unmatched to any gene: 6. CDR3 DNA sequence: TGTGCCTCCCAGGGACAGGGTAATCAGCCCCAGCATTTT. The encoded protein is CASQGQGNQPQHF.

The chain carries TRBV2 and TRBJ2-3; 7 bases match TRBD2. Germline CDR1 and CDR2: SNHLY and FYNNEI. The CDR3 spans 15 residues. J lost 4 bases, V lost 10 bases, and 14 bases had no gene match. CDR3 sequence (DNA): TGTGCCACCTTCCGACTCGCTAGCGGCTCAGATACGCAGTATTTT. This codes for CATFRLASGSDTQYF.

There are a few counts of this clone. The chain employs TRBV5-6 and TRBJ1-2, with 8 bases fitting TRBD1. V gave up 4 bases and J gave up 5 bases; unmatched junction bases: 4. The CDR3 has 13 amino acids. Looked up from germline, CDR1 is SGHDT and CDR2 is YYEEEE. CDR3 region: CASSPTGVYGYTF. As DNA, the CDR3 is TGTGCCAGCAGCCCGACAGGGGTGTATGGCTACACCTTC.

The chain joins TRBV10-3 to TRBJ2-7, with D tentatively TRBD1 (6 bases). Per germline, CDR1 ENHRY and CDR2 SYGVKD. Trimming shortened V by 2 bases and J by 5 bases, and 10 bases separated the two germline ends. This CDR3 has 13 residues. CDR3 region: CAISEGQFDEQYF. The CDR3 DNA follows: TGTGCCATCAGTGAGGGACAGTTCGACGAGCAGTACTTC.

The rearrangement joins TRBV9 to TRBJ2-3; the match to TRBD2 covers 7 bases. Germline assignment: CDR1 SGDLS and CDR2 YYNGEE. Germline trimming cut 3 bases from V and 3 bases from J; bases unmatched to any gene: 10. The CDR3 spans 16 residues. The CDR3 DNA is TGTGCCAGCAGCGCCTCAGCGACTAGCAGAACAGATACGCAGTATTTT. It translates to CASSASATSRTDTQYF.

This clone was picked up a small number of times. The chain joins TRBV27 to TRBJ2-7, with 8 nucleotides matching TRBD2. Germline V lookup: CDR1 MNHEY, CDR2 SMNVEV (reference sequence). V trimming: 5 bases; J trimming: 6 bases; junction bases outside the gene matches: 12. This CDR3 is 15 amino acids long. CDR3 region: CASSTGGLGEGEQYF. The CDR3 DNA reads as TGTGCCAGCAGTACGGGGGGGCTGGGGGAGGGCGAGCAGTACTTC.

V and J are TRBV2 and TRBJ2-1, with 10 nucleotides matching TRBD1. The V gene end was trimmed by 1 base and the J gene end by 12 bases; junction bases not matched to a gene: 9. CDR1 and CDR2 from the germline V gene are SNHLY and FYNNEI. The CDR3 contains 15 residues. CDR3 sequence reads: CASSEVGQGSDRQFF. For the CDR3, the DNA is TGTGCCAGCAGTGAAGTGGGACAGGGGAGCGACCGGCAGTTCTTC.

V gene TRBV2 combines with J gene TRBJ1-4; D is perhaps TRBD1 (5 bases). The germline V and J ends were trimmed by 10 bases and 7 bases, with 13 bases remaining between them. Germline CDR1 SNHLY, CDR2 FYNNEI. The CDR3 sequence is 12 residues long. The CDR3 protein is CATTGVGEKLFF. For the CDR3, the DNA is TGTGCCACCACAGGCGTAGGTGAAAAACTGTTTTTT.

This clone was detected only a few times. The DNA is omitted, as the CDR3 cannot be located on it reliably, and the CDR3 follows TCRdb's listing. V is TRBV5-6 and J is TRBJ1-2; no check of the table's D call, TRBD1, against the DNA was made. The CDR3 comprises 16 residues, both ends counted. CDR1 is SGHDT, CDR2 YYEEEE, per germline. The CDR3 region is CASSFGAGTGWEGYTF.